One sample yielded the 8 T cell receptor beta chains listed below, sequenced in a study of glioma-infiltrating T cells. Amplification of TCR alpha and beta CDR3 regions from RNA used iRepertoire nested multiplex PCR. TCRdb re-derived calls from the multiplex PCR reads in MiXCR, one entry per CDR3 protein. The sample contains under 150,000 distinct CDR3 sequences, approximately 24% of which appear only once. Source material: glioma tissue, nonneoplastic brain tissue, or PBMCs (not recorded which). Source of these receptors: a human donor with low-grade glioma or glioblastoma, undergoing nonglioma brain surgery, or in good health (not recorded which).

CDR3 sequence (DNA): TGCGCCAGCAGCCAGGACCAACAATTCCCCGATACGCAGTATTTT. It codes for CASSQDQQFPDTQYF. The gene calls are TRBV4-1 and TRBJ2-3; D remains unclear. The V gene's germline CDR1 is MGHRA and CDR2 YSYEKL. The V end was cut by 3 bases, the J end by 6 bases, with 16 bases between. CDR3 length equals 15 residues.

This clonotype was seen more than once but under ten times. The chain is built from TRBV7-3 and TRBJ2-3; D gene uncertain. Trimming took off 3 bases at V and 4 bases at J, with 17 bases between the two ends. Germline CDR1 reads SGHTA; CDR2 reads FQGTGA. This CDR3 contains 16 residues. The CDR3 DNA follows: TGTGCCAGCAGCTTGGGCAATCCTCCACGGGCAGATACGCAGTATTTT. Translating gives CASSLGNPPRADTQYF.

The table lists this clonotype with a few counts. The J gene is TRBJ1-5, the V gene TRBV7-9; D gene ambiguous. CDR1 is SEHNR, CDR2 FQNEAQ, per germline (reference sequence). Trimming stripped 2 bases from V and 5 bases from J, with 7 bases between. The CDR3 is 13 residues long. The CDR3 coding sequence is TGTGCCAGCAGCTTAATCGGGGATCAGCCCCAGCATTTT. Its translation: CASSLIGDQPQHF.

In this sample, this clonotype turned up once. The chain is built from TRBV6-5 and TRBJ2-6, with a possible D match to TRBD2 (5 bases). Germline V gene sequence: CDR1 MNHEY, CDR2 SVGAGI. Trimming took 2 bases from V and 2 from J, leaving 10 bases between them. The CDR3 is 16 residues long. CDR3 loop: CASSYRTCAGANVLTF. CDR3 in DNA: TGTGCCAGCAGTTACCGGACTTGCGCTGGGGCCAACGTCCTGACTTTC.

The genes are TRBV11-2 and TRBJ2-7, with D possibly being TRBD1 (5 bases). Germline assignment: CDR1 SGHAT and CDR2 FQNNGV. This CDR3 has 13 residues. V lost 1 base to trimming and J lost 10 bases, with 14 bases between them. CDR3 sequence: CASSLAPQVGQYV. The DNA of the CDR3 is TGTGCCAGCAGCTTAGCCCCACAGGTCGGCCAGTACGTC.

The rearrangement links TRBV19 to TRBJ2-1; no definite D call. Germline values: CDR1 LNHDA, CDR2 SQIVND (reference sequence). Trimming shortened V by 0 bases and J by 7 bases, and 10 bases separated the two germline ends. This CDR3 comprises 14 residues. Written as DNA, the CDR3 is TGTGCCAGTAGTATAGATTGGACGACGAATGAGCAGTTCTTC. The encoded protein is CASSIDWTTNEQFF.

This clonotype was detected only a few times. The chain carries TRBV20-1 and TRBJ2-5; TRBD2 aligns across 14 bases. Germline V gene data show CDR1 as DFQATT and CDR2 as SNEGSKA (reference sequence). The CDR3 sequence is 16 residues long. The J segment lost 5 bases and the V segment lost 5 bases, leaving 10 bases of the junction unmatched. In DNA, the CDR3 is TGCAGTGCTTCCCGGACTAGCGGGGGGCGAAGGGAGACCCAGTACTTC. This sequence encodes CSASRTSGGRRETQYF.

The genes are TRBV15 and TRBJ2-2; 7 nucleotides match TRBD2. The germline gives CDR1 LNHNV, CDR2 YYDKDF (reference sequence). The ends lost 2 bases at V and 2 bases at J; junction bases unmatched: 11. CDR3 length equals 18 residues. DNA of the CDR3: TGTGCCACCAGCAGACTCCCCGGGCGGGGGACCAACACCGGGGAGCTGTTTTTT. Encoded protein: CATSRLPGRGTNTGELFF.